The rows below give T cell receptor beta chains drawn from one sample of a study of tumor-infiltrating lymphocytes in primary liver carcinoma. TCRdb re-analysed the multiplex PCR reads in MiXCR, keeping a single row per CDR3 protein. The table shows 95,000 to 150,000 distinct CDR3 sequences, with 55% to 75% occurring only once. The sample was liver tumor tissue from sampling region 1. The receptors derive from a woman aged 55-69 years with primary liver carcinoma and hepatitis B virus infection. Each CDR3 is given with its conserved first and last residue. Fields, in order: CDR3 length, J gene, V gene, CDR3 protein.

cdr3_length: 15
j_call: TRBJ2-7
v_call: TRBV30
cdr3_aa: CAWSPRVFGGAKQHF

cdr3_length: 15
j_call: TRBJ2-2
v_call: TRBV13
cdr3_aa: CASSFGTSPSGELFF

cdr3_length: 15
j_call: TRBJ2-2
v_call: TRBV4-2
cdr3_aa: CAISAFRTDTGELLF

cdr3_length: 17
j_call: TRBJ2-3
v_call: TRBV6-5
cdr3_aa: CASSYLPGAMGTDTQYF

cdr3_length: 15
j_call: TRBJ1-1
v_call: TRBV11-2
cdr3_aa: CASTLTVVGMTEVFF

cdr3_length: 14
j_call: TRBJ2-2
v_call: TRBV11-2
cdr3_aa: CASSLESNTEELFF

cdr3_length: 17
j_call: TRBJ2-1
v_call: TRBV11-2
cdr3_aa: CANSGRLAGGPGDEQFF

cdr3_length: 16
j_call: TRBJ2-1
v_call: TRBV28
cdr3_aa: CASNYPGTSHPRGQFF

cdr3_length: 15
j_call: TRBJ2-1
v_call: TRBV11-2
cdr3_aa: CASSPPGQDYNEQFF

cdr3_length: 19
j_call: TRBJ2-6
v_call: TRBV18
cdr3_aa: CASSLSGQGAAAGANVLTF

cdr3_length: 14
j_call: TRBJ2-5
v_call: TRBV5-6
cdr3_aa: CAGGLMGAEETQYF

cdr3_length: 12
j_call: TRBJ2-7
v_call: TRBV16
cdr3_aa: CASSQTGREQYF

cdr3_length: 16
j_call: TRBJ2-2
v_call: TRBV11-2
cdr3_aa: CASSFRLAGDYGELFF

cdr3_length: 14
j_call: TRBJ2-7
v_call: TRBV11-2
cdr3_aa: CASSLSRGMYEQYF

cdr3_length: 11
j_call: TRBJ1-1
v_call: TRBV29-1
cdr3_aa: CNVAGPLEALF

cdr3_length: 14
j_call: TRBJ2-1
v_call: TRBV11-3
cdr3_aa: CASSDRGPYNEQFF

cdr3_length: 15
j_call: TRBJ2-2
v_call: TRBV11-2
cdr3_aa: CASSSHRAVGGGLFF

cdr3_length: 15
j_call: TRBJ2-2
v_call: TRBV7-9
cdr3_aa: CASRPGQGGTGELFF

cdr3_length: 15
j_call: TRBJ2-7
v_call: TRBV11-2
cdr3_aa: CANSDHDRDDYEQYF

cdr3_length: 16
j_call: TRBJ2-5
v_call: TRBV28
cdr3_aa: CASSLGRLAGTETQYF

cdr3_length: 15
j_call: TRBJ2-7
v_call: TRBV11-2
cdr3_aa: CASQAGDSRNYEQYF

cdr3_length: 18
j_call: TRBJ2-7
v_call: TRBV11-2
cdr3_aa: CASNLDWVSLAGPWEQYF

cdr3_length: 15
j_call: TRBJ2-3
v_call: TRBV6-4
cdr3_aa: CASSGGQGASYTQYF

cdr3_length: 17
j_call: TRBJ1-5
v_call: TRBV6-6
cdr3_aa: CASWVDSATSINQPQHF

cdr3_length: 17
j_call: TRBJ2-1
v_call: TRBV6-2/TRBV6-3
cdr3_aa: CASSYTVGGNSYNEQFF